This T cell receptor (beta chain) was sequenced in a study of T cell responses to AZD1222 COVID-19 vaccine. Data came from immunoSEQ multiplex PCR; TCRdb stores just in-frame clones and leaves some out. The sample lists more than 150,000 clones; 80% to 90% were seen once. The CDR3 has 16 residues. CDR1 and CDR2 from the germline V gene are SEHNR and FQNEAQ (reference sequence). V was clipped by 1 base and J by 4 bases; unmatched bases: 9. The sequenced sample was peripheral blood, obtained on day 0 of AZD1222 vaccination. This sequence joins TRBV7-9 and TRBJ1-2, with TRBD1 matching over 7 bases. This receptor was obtained from an adult in good health. Written as DNA, the CDR3 is TGTGCCAGCAGCTTAGGGACAGGTGCAAACGTCTATGGCTACACCTTC. Amino acids: CASSLGTGANVYGYTF.